This T cell receptor (beta chain) is drawn from a study of CD8 T cells in ankylosing spondylitis. TCRdb re-called the 5' RACE reads through MiXCR, storing one row per CDR3 protein. The sample includes about 360,000 distinct CDR3 sequences, about 14% of them seen just once. Per the germline V gene, CDR1 is SGHRS and CDR2 is YFSETQ. Trimming cost V 2 bases and J 5 bases, with 13 bases left between them. The CDR3 loop spans 14 amino acids. The table lists this clonotype with many counts. The sample taken for sequencing was blood, either unsorted or a sorted T cell fraction (not recorded which). The chain recombines TRBV5-1 with TRBJ2-5; tentative D call: TRBD1 (6 bases). The TCR comes from a male donor with ankylosing spondylitis or in good health (not recorded which). This chain's CDR3 is CASSFYRAGETQYF. DNA of the CDR3: TGCGCCAGCAGCTTCTACAGGGCCGGGGAGACCCAGTACTTC.